Below are 11 T cell receptor beta chains sequenced from a single sample in a study of cytomegalovirus exposure and HLA in healthy donors. Profiling relied on immunoSEQ multiplex PCR, and the TCRdb table lists in-frame clones only, not all of them. The sample has hundreds of thousands of clones, 80% to 90% seen once. Specimen: PBMCs. The source of these receptors is a man younger than 30 in good health and CMV-seronegative.

CDR3 residues: CASLANYGYTF. DNA of the CDR3: TGTGCCAGCTTAGCTAACTATGGCTACACCTTC. The rearrangement links TRBV4-2 to TRBJ1-2; the D is unclear. The V end was cut by 8 bases, the J end by 0 bases, with 4 bases between. CDR3 length equals 11 residues. Germline loops: CDR1 LGHNA, CDR2 YNFKEQ.

This clone was detected once. J is TRBJ1-1 and V is TRBV6-6; no definite D call. Germline CDR1 reads MNHNY; CDR2 reads SVGAGI (reference sequence). V lost 5 bases and J lost 5, with 12 bases in between. This CDR3 region has 13 residues. The DNA for the CDR3 is TGTGCCAGCAGTCCCGGCGGAATAACTGAAGCTTTCTTT. It codes for CASSPGGITEAFF.

The chain's CDR3 is CASSPWTSGQETQYF. The CDR3 DNA reads as TGTGCCAGCAGCCCGTGGACTAGCGGCCAAGAGACCCAGTACTTC. This chain connects TRBV7-7 to TRBJ2-5, with 10 bases identical to TRBD2. The CDR3 sequence is 15 residues long. Germline CDR1 and CDR2: SSHAT and FNYEAQ (reference sequence). Germline trimming cut 5 bases from V and 1 base from J; bases unmatched to any gene: 4.

The J gene is TRBJ1-5, the V gene TRBV7-2; D is unclear. Trimming pared 2 bases from V and 7 bases from J, leaving 15 bases between. This CDR3 comprises 15 residues. Germline CDR1 is SGHTA and CDR2 is FQGNSA. The CDR3 spells CASSLPGRLGQPQHF. CDR3 DNA: TGTGCCAGCAGCTTACCGGGGAGGCTTGGGCAGCCCCAGCATTTT.

The chain carries TRBV7-9 and TRBJ2-1; D gene uncertain. CDR1 SEHNR and CDR2 FQNEAQ come from the germline V gene (reference sequence). This CDR3 region has 12 residues. Between the trimmed V and J ends, which lost 2 bases and 6 bases, there was a span of 5 bases. CDR3 in amino acids: CASSLFINEQFF. The CDR3 DNA follows: TGTGCCAGCAGCTTATTCATCAATGAGCAGTTCTTC.

V and J are TRBV19 and TRBJ1-2; D is uncertain. With 6 bases removed from V and 7 bases from J, the gap between germline ends came to 18 bases. Germline CDR1 and CDR2: LNHDA and SQIVND (reference sequence). The CDR3 sequence is 14 residues long. CDR3 amino acids: CASSRKPAVSGYTF. CDR3 DNA sequence: TGTGCCAGTAGCCGAAAACCGGCGGTCTCTGGCTACACCTTC.

CDR3 bases: TGTGCCAGCAGGGACGCGGGGGCTGGCTACACCTTC. It translates to CASRDAGAGYTF. The chain is built from TRBV6-4 and TRBJ1-2; D perhaps matches TRBD1 (6 bases). Germline-derived CDR1 and CDR2 are MRHNA and SNTAGT. The CDR3 is made up of 12 amino acids. The germline V and J ends were trimmed by 6 bases and 7 bases, with 12 bases remaining between them.

This clone appeared a few times. This sequence joins TRBV30 and TRBJ1-3; D ambiguous. The CDR3 covers 12 residues. Per the germline V gene, CDR1 is GTSNPN and CDR2 is SVGIG (reference sequence). Trimming took off 7 bases at V and 0 bases at J, with 7 bases between the two ends. The DNA of the CDR3 is TGTGCCTACCGGGACTCTGGAAACACCATATATTTT. Translation: CAYRDSGNTIYF.

V usage is TRBV9 and J usage is TRBJ2-2, with D perhaps TRBD1 (6 bases). V was shortened by 4 bases and J by 6 bases, with 16 bases between the two germline ends. This CDR3 spans 15 amino acids. Germline values: CDR1 SGDLS, CDR2 YYNGEE. As DNA, the CDR3 is TGTGCCAGCAGCCCCGACAGGCTCCGGGCCGGGGAGCTGTTTTTT. It specifies CASSPDRLRAGELFF.

This clone has more than one count but fewer than ten. The genes are TRBV7-2 and TRBJ1-2; TRBD1 agrees at 7 bases. J gave up 4 bases and V 1 base, and 3 bases lay outside the gene matches. From germline, CDR1 is SGHTA and CDR2 FQGNSA. The length of the CDR3 is 14 residues. Here the CDR3 DNA reads TGTGCCAGCAGCTTAGAACGGACAGGCTATGGCTACACCTTC. This codes for CASSLERTGYGYTF. Full variable domain (outside the CDR3, taken from reference TRBV7-2 and TRBJ1-2): GAGVSQSPSNKVTEKGKDVELRCDPISGHTALYWYRQSLGQGLEFLIYFQGNSAPDKSGLPSDRFSAERTGGSVSTLTIQRTQQEDSAVYLCASSLERTGYGYTFGSGTRLTVV.

This rearrangement joins TRBV10-3 to TRBJ2-1, with D perhaps matching TRBD2 (6 bases). V was pared by 3 bases and J by 7 bases, with 7 bases between. The CDR3 totals 12 residues. Germline V CDR1 and CDR2: ENHRY, SYGVKD. The CDR3 sequence: CAISDRGNEQFF. The CDR3 DNA follows: TGTGCCATCAGTGATCGGGGGAATGAGCAGTTCTTC.